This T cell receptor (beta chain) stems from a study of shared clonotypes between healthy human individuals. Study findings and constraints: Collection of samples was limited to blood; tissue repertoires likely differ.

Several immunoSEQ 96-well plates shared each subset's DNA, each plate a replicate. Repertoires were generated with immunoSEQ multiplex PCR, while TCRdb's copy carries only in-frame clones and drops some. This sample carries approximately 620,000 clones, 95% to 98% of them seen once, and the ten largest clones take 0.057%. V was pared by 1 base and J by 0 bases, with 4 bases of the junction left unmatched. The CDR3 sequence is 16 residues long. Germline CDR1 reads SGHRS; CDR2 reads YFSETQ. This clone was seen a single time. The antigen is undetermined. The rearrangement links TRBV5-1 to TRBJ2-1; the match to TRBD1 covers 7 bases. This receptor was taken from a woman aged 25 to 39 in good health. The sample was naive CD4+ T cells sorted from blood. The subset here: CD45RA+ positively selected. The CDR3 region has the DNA TGCGCCAGCAGCTTGACAGGGGAAGGCTCCTACAATGAGCAGTTCTTC. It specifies CASSLTGEGSYNEQFF.